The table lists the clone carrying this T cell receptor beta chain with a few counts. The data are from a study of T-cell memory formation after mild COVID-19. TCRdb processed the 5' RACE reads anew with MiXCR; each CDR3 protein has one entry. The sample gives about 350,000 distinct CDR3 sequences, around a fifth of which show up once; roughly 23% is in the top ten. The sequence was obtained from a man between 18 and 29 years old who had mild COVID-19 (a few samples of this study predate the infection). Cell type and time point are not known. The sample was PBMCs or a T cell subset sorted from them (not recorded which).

CDR3 residues: CASSQRTSLGLDTGELFF. The CDR3 DNA is TGCGCCAGCAGCCAGAGGACTAGTTTAGGTTTAGACACCGGGGAGCTGTTTTTT. V is TRBV4-1 and J is TRBJ2-2; TRBD2 matches 7 bases. V dropped 3 bases and J dropped 3; count of bases not matched to a gene: 13. Germline CDR1 and CDR2: MGHRA and YSYEKL. The CDR3 loop spans 18 amino acids.